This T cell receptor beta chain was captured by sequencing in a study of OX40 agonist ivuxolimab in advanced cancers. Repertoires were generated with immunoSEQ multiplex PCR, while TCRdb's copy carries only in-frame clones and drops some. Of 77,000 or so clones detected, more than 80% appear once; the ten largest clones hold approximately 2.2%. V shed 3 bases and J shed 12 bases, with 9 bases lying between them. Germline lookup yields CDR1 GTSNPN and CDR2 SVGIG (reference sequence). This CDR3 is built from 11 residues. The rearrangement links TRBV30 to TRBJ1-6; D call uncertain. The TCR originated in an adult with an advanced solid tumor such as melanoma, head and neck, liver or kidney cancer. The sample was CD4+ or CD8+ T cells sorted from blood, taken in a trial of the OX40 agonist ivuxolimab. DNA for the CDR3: TGTGCCTGGAGGTCGGACGGACCCCTCCACTTT. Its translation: CAWRSDGPLHF. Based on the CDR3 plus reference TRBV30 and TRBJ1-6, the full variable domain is SQTIHQWPATLVQPVGSPLSLECTVEGTSNPNLYWYRQAAGRGLQLLFYSVGIGQISSEVPQNLSASRPQDRQFILSSKKLLLSDSGFYLCAWRSDGPLHFGNGTRLTVT.